The T cell receptor beta chain under discussion was sequenced for a study of T-cell memory formation after mild COVID-19. This clonotype was seen ten or more times. The antigen is not known. The J segment lost 4 bases and the V segment lost 0 bases, leaving 2 bases of the junction unmatched. Germline V gene sequence: CDR1 LGHNA, CDR2 YSLEER. This CDR3 region has 15 residues. Study observations and caveats: A balance of CD4 and CD8 characterized clones contracting day 15 to 85, whereas later expanders leaned CD4+.

cDNA libraries for TCR alpha and TCR beta, carrying sample barcodes and UMIs, came from 5'RACE with constant-segment primers. TCRdb redid the calling of the 5' RACE reads with MiXCR, one entry per CDR3 protein. Of about 140,000 distinct CDR3 sequences in the sample, roughly 13% were seen once. This TCR was recovered from an adult woman who had mild COVID-19 (a few samples of this study predate the infection). Cell type and time point are not known. The V and J genes are TRBV4-3 and TRBJ2-1; TRBD2 aligns across 8 bases. Material for sequencing was PBMCs or a T cell subset sorted from them (not recorded which). The CDR3 reads CASSQEREVYNEQFF. DNA of the CDR3: TGCGCCAGCAGCCAAGAGCGGGAGGTATACAATGAGCAGTTCTTC.